This T cell receptor beta chain was recorded in a study of cytomegalovirus exposure and HLA in healthy donors. This CDR3 contains 13 residues. Germline CDR1 GTSNPN, CDR2 SVGIG (reference sequence). V gave up 3 bases and J gave up 5 bases, with 13 bases separating them. Researchers ran the PCR with 60 Vbeta and 13 Jbeta primers. Repertoires were generated with immunoSEQ multiplex PCR, while TCRdb's copy carries only in-frame clones and drops some. The table has 85,000 to 100,000 clones, approximately 81% seen once. Sequenced input: PBMCs. This sequence was found in a male donor in good health and CMV-seropositive. The rearrangement links TRBV30 to TRBJ1-2; D is uncertain. The CDR3 reads CAWSPGIQYGYTF. For the CDR3, the DNA is TGTGCCTGGAGCCCCGGGATCCAATATGGCTACACCTTC.